This T cell receptor (beta chain) stems from a study of T cells in Graves' hyperthyroidism and ophthalmopathy (dated by TCRdb to about 2019). Notes on the research overall: To identify TCR V-J signatures that set the groups apart, the researchers used a discovery cohort of 95 to 100 patients, made up of some 41 with Graves' ophthalmopathy and 57 with stable Graves' hyperthyroidism. An independent validation cohort of 18 to 20 hyperthyroidism patients and roughly 16 patients who later progressed to ophthalmopathy tested prospective prediction of ophthalmopathy. For training and testing, the 80 to 100 patients in the discovery cohort were randomly divided in a 7:3 ratio. In more than five Graves' hyperthyroidism patients, the study also compared T-cell repertoires from thyroid tissue with T-cell repertoires from blood. After sampling, hyperthyroidism patients received methimazole starting at 30 mg daily, and ophthalmopathy patients received high-dose intravenous methylprednisolone. The paper describes TCR Vbeta CDR3 sequencing of around 130 peripheral blood samples, made up of some 40 ophthalmopathy patients, 70 to 80 hyperthyroidism patients and approximately 17 progressor patients. The research as a whole found: Most expanded thyroid clonotypes (frequency above 0.001) were also detected in blood, suggesting blood repertoires may reflect thyroid immune responses. No statistical method was used to fix the sample size in advance, and group allocation was not hidden from the investigators. In cross-validation, a model built on a 13 V-J signature told ophthalmopathy apart from stable hyperthyroidism with just under 90% sensitivity and about 81% specificity, and in testing the same model reached 80%/75%. In validation, the model predicted progression to ophthalmopathy with 55% to 71% sensitivity and about 72% specificity, a median of about six months before onset.

A patient counted as having stable Graves' hyperthyroidism if no progression to ophthalmopathy occurred over 18 months of follow-up. Hyperthyroidism patients were aged 18 to 65 years and newly diagnosed, with disease duration of less than 2 months. The study excluded patients with uncontrolled infections, other autoimmune diseases, pregnancy or lactation. Diagnoses were based on clinical symptoms, serum thyroxine and TRAb, thyroid ultrasound and orbital computed tomography. Trizol reagent was used to extract total RNA, and RNA quality was then checked on an Agilent 2100 Bioanalyzer. Details on this clonotype: Its recognized antigen is unknown. The record has no base qualities; no much larger clone is one base away.

CDR1 and CDR2 were assigned from the germline V gene as SGHTA and FQGTGA. Counted from cysteine to phenylalanine, this CDR3 has 14 amino acids. Of the read, only the CDR3 DNA is kept; its 42 bases are in frame from base 1. V lost 1 base and J lost 5 bases; the stretch between them is 10 bases long. The TCR beta CDR3 regions were amplified from the RNA transcripts. For the first round of RT-PCR on the TCR CDR3, the HTBI primer set was used together with the Qiagen OneStep RT-PCR kit. Libraries were constructed in a second round of multiplex PCR, after which size selection and purification were carried out. Paired-end sequencing of the libraries was performed with 100 bp reads on an Illumina HiSeq2000. The paper's data handling went like this. SOAPnuke was used to process the raw data, with reads discarded if the reads contained adapters or uncalled bases, had a mean Phred below 15, or lacked an exact constant-primer or identifier match. COPE v1.2.5 was used to merge the high-quality paired reads, and each unique nucleotide sequence was defined as a clonotype. Clonotypes were aligned to IMGT TRBV, TRBD and TRBJ reference segments using MiTCR v1.1. The analysis was restricted to V-J combinations with a frequency above 0.0001, which together covered 99.2% of the repertoires. A TCS score was defined as the ratio between F50 (clonal expansion) and ExV (chaos), using BLOSUM62-based TCRdist between CDR3 peptides within each V-J. Welch's t-statistics and random forest reduced 450 to 600 V-J features to fewer than 15, which were used in a naive Bayes classifier (R e1071). In TCRdb, the public reads were trimmed at Q25 with fastp and aligned with MiXCR, with productive beta chains retained. Rows are combined by CDR3 protein, so each entry shows the most common genes and DNA. The V and J calls here are based on TCRdb, not the publication. For this sample the table gives just over 550,000 distinct CDR3 sequences, of which 40% to 55% were detected only once. Roughly 8.2% of the sample comes from the top ten.

This TCR was sampled from a woman aged 18-29 years with Graves' hyperthyroidism. Donor details come from another sample of the same person, matched by shared clones. Material: peripheral blood or thyroid tissue (not recorded which). The sequence is built from TRBV7-3 and TRBJ2-3; the best D guess is TRBD1, with 6 bases matching. The DNA is as follows: TGTGCCAGCAGCTTAAGCAGGGGCGTAGATACGCAGTATTTT. This codes for CASSLSRGVDTQYF. The variable domain in full, with residues beyond the CDR3 obtained from the reference TRBV7-3 and TRBJ2-3 genes, is GAGVSQTPSNKVTEKGKYVELRCDPISGHTALYWYRQSLGQGPEFLIYFQGTGAADDSGLPNDRFFAVRPEGSVSTLKIQRTERGDSAVYLCASSLSRGVDTQYFGPGTRLTVL.